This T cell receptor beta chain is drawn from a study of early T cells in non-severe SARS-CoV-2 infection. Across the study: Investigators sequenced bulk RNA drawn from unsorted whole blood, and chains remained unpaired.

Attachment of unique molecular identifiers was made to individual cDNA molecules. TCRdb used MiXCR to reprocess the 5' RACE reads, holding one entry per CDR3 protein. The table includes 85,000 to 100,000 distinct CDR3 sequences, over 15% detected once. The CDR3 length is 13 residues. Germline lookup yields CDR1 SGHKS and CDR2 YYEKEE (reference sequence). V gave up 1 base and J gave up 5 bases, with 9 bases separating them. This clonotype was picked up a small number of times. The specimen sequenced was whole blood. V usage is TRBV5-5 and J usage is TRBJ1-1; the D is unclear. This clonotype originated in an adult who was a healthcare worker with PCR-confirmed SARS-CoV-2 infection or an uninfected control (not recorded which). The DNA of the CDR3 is TGTGCCAGCAGCTTGTGGGCAGTTACTGAAGCTTTCTTT. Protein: CASSLWAVTEAFF.